These 4 T cell receptor beta chains were all obtained from the same sample, sequenced in a study of T cell changes during pregnancy in multiple sclerosis. The assay was immunoSEQ multiplex PCR, and TCRdb's table has in-frame clones only and misses some. The sample shows 50,000 or so clones, more than 80% of them seen only once. The material sequenced was CD4+ T cells from peripheral blood mononuclear cells, taken before pregnancy. The receptors stem from a female donor with multiple sclerosis, enrolled in a pregnancy study.

The CDR3 sequence is CATSTGIYNEQFF. In nucleotides, the CDR3 is TGTGCCACATCGACAGGGATATACAATGAGCAGTTCTTC. V usage is TRBV18 and J usage is TRBJ2-1; TRBD1 matches 7 bases. J was trimmed by 4 bases and V by 10 bases; bases with no gene match: 7. Per the germline V gene, CDR1 is KGHSH and CDR2 is LQKENI. This CDR3 spans 13 amino acids.

The V gene is TRBV4-3, the J gene TRBJ2-1; 7 positions agree with TRBD2. The CDR3 loop spans 15 amino acids. Per germline, CDR1 LGHNA and CDR2 YSLEER. V lost 4 bases to trimming and J lost 2 bases; unmatched junction nucleotides: 5. CDR3 DNA sequence: TGCGCCAGCAGCCCCAATCTAGCGGCCTACAATGAGCAGTTCTTC. It codes for CASSPNLAAYNEQFF.

This clone was seen only once. The gene calls are TRBV9 and TRBJ1-1; 8 bases align to TRBD1. V gave up 3 bases and J gave up 5 bases; unmatched junction bases: 3. Germline CDR1 is SGDLS and CDR2 is YYNGEE. The CDR3 is 13 amino acids. The CDR3 nucleotides are TGTGCCAGCAGCGAGGACAGGGAGACTGAAGCTTTCTTT. Its protein is CASSEDRETEAFF.

V gene TRBV19 combines with J gene TRBJ2-7, with D perhaps TRBD2 (6 bases). Germline V gives CDR1 LNHDA, CDR2 SQIVND (reference sequence). The CDR3 sequence is 17 residues long. V was clipped by 1 base and J by 5 bases, with 21 bases between them. The CDR3 is CASSIVGRNSRPHEQYF. In nucleotides, the CDR3 is TGTGCCAGTAGTATAGTAGGGAGGAACAGCCGACCCCACGAGCAGTACTTC.